The clone carrying this T cell receptor beta chain was observed once. The sample comes from a study of blood T cell repertoires in COVID-19. Turning to the study itself: Acute and convalescent COVID-19 specimens originated in the United States, Italy and Spain. PBMCs, B-cell-depleted T cells, or T cells were the source of the cDNA or gDNA that made up the material.

The CDR3 is 14 amino acids. Germline CDR1 MNHEY, CDR2 SVGEGT. With 2 bases removed from V and 8 bases from J, the gap between germline ends came to 15 bases. In the original workflow: It was from reference gene primer amplification that nucleated cell counts were estimated. This table comes from immunoSEQ multiplex PCR, and its TCRdb copy is limited to in-frame clones, with some not included. V, J and clone size were drawn from that table, and D and trimming were deduced from the DNA. This repertoire shows 300,000 to 400,000 clones, roughly 90% found once; its top ten account for approximately 9.3%. The V call is TRBV6-2 or TRBV6-3, the J call TRBJ1-2, with D hard to call. This receptor was obtained from a man aged 25 to 40 with COVID-19, enrolled during active disease. The sample comprised peripheral blood. This chain's CDR3 is CASSYNLREEGYTF. The CDR3 region has the DNA TGTGCCAGCAGTTACAATCTGCGGGAGGAGGGCTACACCTTC.